The 30 T cell receptor beta chains reported below all come from one sample, sequenced in a study of blood T cell repertoires in COVID-19. The protocol was immunoSEQ multiplex PCR, while the TCRdb copy is restricted to in-frame clones and leaves out a portion. The sample holds about 300,000 clones, over 80% seen once. Sequencing input: peripheral blood. The receptor set was obtained from a woman in her forties or fifties with COVID-19, enrolled during active disease.

This chain joins TRBV3-1 (or the pseudogene TRBV3-2) and TRBJ1-6; maybe TRBD1 (6 bases). Germline CDR1 and CDR2: LGHDT and YNNKEL (reference sequence). The germline V and J ends were trimmed by 4 bases and 6 bases, with 19 bases remaining between them. The CDR3 length is 17 residues. The CDR3 DNA follows: TGTGCCAGCAGCCTAAGGGGGACGGCGAGATCTAATTCACCCCTCCACTTT. Amino acids: CASSLRGTARSNSPLHF.

This clone was seen once. The chain carries TRBV21-1 and TRBJ1-1. TRBV21-1 is marked as a pseudogene. The CDR3 covers 17 residues. The CDR3 loop reads CASSKGSDRIANTEAFF. As DNA, the CDR3 is TGTGCCAGCAGCAAAGGGTCTGACCGGATAGCGAACACTGAAGCTTTCTTT.

The chain carries TRBV9 and TRBJ2-1; D is uncertain. V gave up 4 bases and J gave up 6 bases, with 11 bases separating them. Germline CDR1 and CDR2: SGDLS and YYNGEE. The CDR3 sequence is 13 residues long. The CDR3 DNA reads as TGTGCCAGCAGCCCCCCGCACAGCAATGAGCAGTTCTTC. Amino acids: CASSPPHSNEQFF.

The chain has TRBV27 and TRBJ2-1; TRBD2 matches at 10 bases. The CDR3 consists of 13 residues. Germline V gene data show CDR1 as MNHEY and CDR2 as SMNVEV (reference sequence). J gave up 5 bases and V 7 bases, and 2 bases lay outside the gene matches. CDR3 sequence: CASKLAGNNEQFF. CDR3 DNA: TGTGCCAGCAAACTAGCGGGAAACAATGAGCAGTTCTTC.

The rearrangement uses TRBV5-1 and TRBJ2-7, with a weak D call TRBD1 (6 bases). Trimming pared 4 bases from V and 5 bases from J, leaving 19 bases between. The CDR3 consists of 15 residues. Germline assignment: CDR1 SGHRS and CDR2 YFSETQ. CDR3 in amino acids: CASSAPITGDNEQYF. The CDR3 nucleotides read TGCGCCAGCAGCGCCCCTATCACCGGGGACAACGAGCAGTACTTC. Supplemented by reference TRBV5-1 and TRBJ2-7, the full variable domain reads KAGVTQTPRYLIKTRGQQVTLSCSPISGHRSVSWYQQTPGQGLQFLFEYFSETQRNKGNFPGRFSGRQFSNSRSEMNVSTLELGDSALYLCASSAPITGDNEQYFGPGTRLTVT.

The gene calls are TRBV11-2 and TRBJ2-1; 7 positions agree with TRBD1. The CDR3 consists of 18 residues. The trim removed 5 bases at V and 1 base at J, leaving 14 bases unmatched. CDR1 is SGHAT, CDR2 FQNNGV, per germline. CDR3 amino acids: CASSPRPTGPASYNEQFF. DNA of the CDR3: TGTGCCAGCAGCCCACGCCCGACAGGGCCGGCATCCTACAATGAGCAGTTCTTC.

Comment on this clone: This CDR3 is also generated by other DNA sequences in the sample. The rearrangement uses TRBV30 and TRBJ2-7; D not certain. This CDR3 has 13 amino acids. Germline V gives CDR1 GTSNPN, CDR2 SVGIG (reference sequence). V was clipped by 0 bases and J by 4 bases, with 10 bases between them. The CDR3 spells CAWSVTGGYEQYF. The CDR3, as DNA: TGTGCCTGGAGTGTTACCGGCGGTTACGAGCAGTACTTC.

The genes are TRBV6-5 and TRBJ1-1; the match to TRBD1 covers 7 bases. J gave up 4 bases and V 6 bases, and 11 bases lay outside the gene matches. CDR1 and CDR2 (germline): MNHEY, SVGAGI. This CDR3 comprises 15 residues. CDR3 loop: CASRISRQGSTEAFF. CDR3 bases: TGTGCCAGCAGGATATCAAGACAGGGATCCACTGAAGCTTTCTTT.

The chain is built from TRBV4-3 and TRBJ2-5; 9 bases match TRBD2. The CDR3 has 16 residues. Germline V gene lookup returns CDR1 LGHNA and CDR2 YSLEER. The V gene end was trimmed by 0 bases and the J gene end by 5 bases; junction bases not matched to a gene: 7. The CDR3 nucleotides are TGCGCCAGCAGCCAAGATAGGCGGGAGGGGTGGGAGACCCAGTACTTC. Its protein product is CASSQDRREGWETQYF.

The chain employs TRBV30 and TRBJ2-3, with TRBD1 as a possible D gene (5 bases). Germline V gives CDR1 GTSNPN, CDR2 SVGIG (reference sequence). Between the trimmed V and J ends, which lost 8 bases and 0 bases, there was a span of 15 bases. This CDR3 contains 14 residues. The CDR3, as DNA: TGTGCCAGATCTAGGGGAACTAGCACAGATACGCAGTATTTT. As protein: CARSRGTSTDTQYF. Filled out from reference TRBV30 and TRBJ2-3, the complete variable domain reads SQTIHQWPATLVQPVGSPLSLECTVEGTSNPNLYWYRQAAGRGLQLLFYSVGIGQISSEVPQNLSASRPQDRQFILSSKKLLLSDSGFYLCARSRGTSTDTQYFGPGTRLTVL.

The chain links TRBV6-5 to TRBJ2-3, with 7 bases lining up with TRBD1. The germline V gene has CDR1 MNHEY and CDR2 SVGAGI. V trimming: 6 bases; J trimming: 1 base; junction bases outside the gene matches: 7. The CDR3 runs to 15 residues. The CDR3 is CASSVTGVGTDTQYF. Here the CDR3 DNA reads TGTGCCAGCAGCGTTACAGGGGTAGGCACAGATACGCAGTATTTT.

In this sample, this clone turned up once. This chain links TRBV4-1 with TRBJ2-7, with D tentatively TRBD1 (6 bases). CDR3 length: 15 amino acids. Germline CDR1 and CDR2: MGHRA and YSYEKL. The ends were cut back, 2 bases at V and 4 bases at J, with 15 bases in the middle. The CDR3 is CASSQNGQQPYEQYF. The DNA of the CDR3 is TGCGCCAGCAGCCAAAATGGACAGCAACCTTACGAGCAGTACTTC.

This clone was observed a few times. This CDR3 is CASSIALQSTQYF. The CDR3 coding sequence is TGTGCCAGTAGTATAGCGTTACAGTCTACCCAGTACTTC. The genes are TRBV19 and TRBJ2-5; D call uncertain. The CDR3 runs to 13 residues. V gave up 1 base and J gave up 8 bases, with 11 bases separating them. The germline CDR1 and CDR2 sequences are LNHDA and SQIVND (reference sequence). The entire variable domain, with the rest obtained from reference TRBV19 and TRBJ2-5, is as follows: DGGITQSPKYLFRKEGQNVTLSCEQNLNHDAMYWYRQDPGQGLRLIYYSQIVNDFQKGDIAEGYSVSREKKESFPLTVTSAQKNPTAFYLCASSIALQSTQYFGPGTRLLVL.

V usage is TRBV24-1 and J usage is TRBJ2-2, with D possibly TRBD2 on 7 matching bases. Germline CDR1 KGHDR, CDR2 SFDVKD. V was pared by 4 bases and J by 1 base, with 12 bases between. This CDR3 is built from 16 residues. CDR3 in amino acids: CATSDTGRGNTGELFF. The DNA for the CDR3 is TGTGCCACCAGTGACACAGGGAGGGGGAACACCGGGGAGCTGTTTTTT.

The chain carries TRBV5-1 and TRBJ2-2, with TRBD2 matching over 8 bases. V lost 3 bases to trimming and J lost 6 bases; unmatched junction nucleotides: 10. The CDR3 length is 16 residues. Germline V lookup: CDR1 SGHRS, CDR2 YFSETQ. The CDR3 region has the DNA TGCGCCAGCAGCTCCTACCAAGCGGGAGTACCCGGGGAGCTGTTTTTT. Translating it yields CASSSYQAGVPGELFF.

This chain joins TRBV6-6 and TRBJ1-2; 8 bases fit TRBD1. The CDR3 is 16 amino acids. The V gene's germline CDR1 is MNHNY and CDR2 SVGAGI (reference sequence). The V segment lost 4 bases and the J segment 4 bases; nucleotides outside the gene matches: 11. As DNA, the CDR3 is TGTGCCAGCAGTTTGCCACCTCCAGACAGGGGCTATGGCTACACCTTC. Its protein product is CASSLPPPDRGYGYTF.

The gene calls are TRBV5-5 and TRBJ2-3; D is unclear. This CDR3 is 16 amino acids long. V was pared by 4 bases and J by 4 bases, with 19 bases between. Germline V CDR1 and CDR2: SGHKS, YYEKEE (reference sequence). The CDR3 DNA follows: TGTGCCAGCAGCCTCCACTCCGCCCGCCCGGCAGATACGCAGTATTTT. Protein: CASSLHSARPADTQYF.

The chain employs TRBV4-3 and TRBJ2-1, with 9 bases that match TRBD1. J lost 9 bases, V lost 4 bases, and 7 bases had no gene match. Per the germline V gene, CDR1 is LGHNA and CDR2 is YSLEER. This CDR3 spans 14 amino acids. This CDR3 reads CASSLGQGIAEQFF. In nucleotides, the CDR3 is TGCGCCAGCAGCCTGGGACAGGGTATTGCTGAGCAGTTCTTC.

With respect to this clone: Compared with germline, one end of the junction differs, possibly owing to a read error. The chain carries TRBV24-1 and TRBJ2-3, with TRBD2 matching 9 bases. CDR1 and CDR2 from the germline V gene are KGHDR and SFDVKD. The CDR3 extends over 17 amino acids. CDR3 in amino acids: CATSNLEAAGGKDTQYF. In DNA form, the CDR3 reads TGTGCCACCAGTAATTTAGAAGCAGCGGGAGGAAAAGATACGCAGTATTTT.

The chain links TRBV6-5 to TRBJ2-7; 10 nucleotides match TRBD2. J was trimmed by 6 bases and V by 5 bases; bases with no gene match: 13. CDR3 length: 16 amino acids. CDR1 MNHEY and CDR2 SVGAGI come from the germline V gene. CDR3 sequence (DNA): TGTGCCAGCAGTCACTGGGATCTAGCGGGAGTCTTCGAGCAGTACTTC. As protein: CASSHWDLAGVFEQYF.

The CDR3 bases are TGCAGCGTTGAGTCCGAGGCGAACACCGGGGAGCTGTTTTTT. Its translation: CSVESEANTGELFF. This chain links TRBV29-1 with TRBJ2-2; D not resolved. The CDR3 consists of 14 residues. V lost 3 bases and J 0 bases, leaving 8 bases between the germline ends. From germline, CDR1 is SQVTM and CDR2 ANQGSEA.

The rearrangement joins TRBV7-2 to TRBJ1-1; D is unclear. The V gene lost 1 base and the J gene lost 6 bases, with 9 bases spanning the gap. The CDR3 extends over 13 amino acids. Germline V gene lookup returns CDR1 SGHTA and CDR2 FQGNSA. CDR3 in DNA: TGTGCCAGCAGCTTAGGCCAGATGGCTGAAGCTTTCTTT. This sequence encodes CASSLGQMAEAFF.

V is TRBV7-9 and J is TRBJ1-1, with D maybe TRBD1 (6 bases). There are 15 residues in the CDR3. In germline, CDR1 is SEHNR, CDR2 FQNEAQ (reference sequence). V was clipped by 4 bases and J by 1 base, with 13 bases between them. In DNA, the CDR3 is TGTGCCAGCAGCTCAACAGGGCTTCAGAACACTGAAGCTTTCTTT. Amino acids: CASSSTGLQNTEAFF. Supplemented by reference TRBV7-9 and TRBJ1-1, the full variable domain reads DTGVSQNPRHKITKRGQNVTFRCDPISEHNRLYWYRQTLGQGPEFLTYFQNEAQLEKSRLLSDRFSAERPKGSFSTLEIQRTEQGDSAMYLCASSSTGLQNTEAFFGQGTRLTVV.

The chain employs TRBV7-3 and TRBJ2-1, with 12 positions matching TRBD2. CDR1 and CDR2 (germline): SGHTA, FQGTGA. The CDR3 loop spans 16 amino acids. The ends lost 0 bases at V and 7 bases at J; junction bases unmatched: 4. CDR3: CASSLTGTSGLNEQFF. CDR3 bases: TGTGCCAGCAGCTTAACGGGGACTAGCGGGTTGAATGAGCAGTTCTTC.

This sequence joins TRBV4-2 and TRBJ2-5; D possibly corresponds to TRBD2 (6 bases). Trimming left V 6 bases short and J 3 bases short, with 20 bases between. The CDR3 sequence is 16 residues long. Germline V gene lookup returns CDR1 LGHNA and CDR2 YNFKEQ. The CDR3 is CASRGSGGGVKETQYF. The CDR3, as DNA: TGTGCCAGCAGAGGTAGCGGCGGAGGGGTAAAAGAGACCCAGTACTTC.

V gene TRBV15 combines with J gene TRBJ1-5; D is ambiguous. V was shortened by 2 bases and J by 5 bases, with 7 bases between the two germline ends. The CDR3 has 13 amino acids. Germline loops: CDR1 LNHNV, CDR2 YYDKDF (reference sequence). The CDR3 spells CATSRSFHQPQHF. The CDR3 DNA reads as TGTGCCACCAGCAGATCATTTCATCAGCCCCAGCATTTT.

The rearrangement links TRBV6-2 or TRBV6-3 to TRBJ2-7, with 11 bases fitting TRBD2. The CDR3 runs to 15 residues. V lost 5 bases, J lost 6 bases, and 9 bases stayed unmatched. Germline loops: CDR1 MNHEY, CDR2 SVGEGT. CDR3 residues: CASSTWIAGGLEQYF. The CDR3 coding sequence is TGTGCCAGCAGTACCTGGATAGCGGGAGGGCTCGAGCAGTACTTC.

The chain carries TRBV6-1 and TRBJ2-7, with 14 bases fitting TRBD2. The CDR3 runs 18 residues. With 3 bases clipped from V and 3 bases from J, the junction kept 10 bases outside the gene matches. The V gene's germline CDR1 is MNHNS and CDR2 SASEGT. This CDR3 is CASSDPGLAGGQFYEQYF. CDR3 sequence (DNA): TGTGCCAGCAGTGACCCCGGACTAGCGGGAGGTCAATTCTACGAGCAGTACTTC.

This clone was recorded a few times. The chain links TRBV30 to TRBJ1-6, with TRBD1 matching over 7 bases. The CDR3 is 15 residues long. V was pared by 4 bases and J by 10 bases, with 13 bases of the junction left unmatched. In germline, CDR1 is GTSNPN, CDR2 SVGIG (reference sequence). The CDR3 here is CAWTQTGTRNSPLHF. Written as DNA, the CDR3 is TGTGCCTGGACCCAGACAGGGACCAGAAACTCACCCCTCCACTTT.

This sequence joins TRBV7-2 and TRBJ2-2; no definite D call. The CDR3 is 18 amino acids. Looked up from germline, CDR1 is SGHTA and CDR2 is FQGNSA. V dropped 1 base and J dropped 0 bases, with 15 bases sitting between them. In DNA, the CDR3 is TGTGCCAGCAGCTTAGAACCACTTCAATACTCGAACACCGGGGAGCTGTTTTTT. It codes for CASSLEPLQYSNTGELFF.